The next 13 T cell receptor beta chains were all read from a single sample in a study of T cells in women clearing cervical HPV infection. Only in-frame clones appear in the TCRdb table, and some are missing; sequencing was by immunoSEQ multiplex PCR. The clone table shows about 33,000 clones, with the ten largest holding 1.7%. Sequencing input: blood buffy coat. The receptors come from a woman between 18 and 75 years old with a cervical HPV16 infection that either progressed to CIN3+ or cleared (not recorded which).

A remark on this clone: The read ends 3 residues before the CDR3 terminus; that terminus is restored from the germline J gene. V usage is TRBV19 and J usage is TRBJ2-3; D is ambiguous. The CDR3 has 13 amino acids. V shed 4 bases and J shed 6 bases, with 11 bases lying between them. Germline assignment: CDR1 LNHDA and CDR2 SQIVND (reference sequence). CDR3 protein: CASSTGLSDTQYF. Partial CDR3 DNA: TGTGCCAGTAGTACAGGCCTGAGCGATACG.

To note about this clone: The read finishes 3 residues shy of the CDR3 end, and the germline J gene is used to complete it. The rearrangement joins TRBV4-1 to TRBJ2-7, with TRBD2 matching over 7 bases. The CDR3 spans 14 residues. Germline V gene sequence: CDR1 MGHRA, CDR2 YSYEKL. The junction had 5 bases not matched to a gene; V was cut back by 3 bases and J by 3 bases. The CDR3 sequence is CASSHPGLVYEQYF. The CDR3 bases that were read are TGCGCCAGCAGCCACCCAGGACTAGTCTACGAG.

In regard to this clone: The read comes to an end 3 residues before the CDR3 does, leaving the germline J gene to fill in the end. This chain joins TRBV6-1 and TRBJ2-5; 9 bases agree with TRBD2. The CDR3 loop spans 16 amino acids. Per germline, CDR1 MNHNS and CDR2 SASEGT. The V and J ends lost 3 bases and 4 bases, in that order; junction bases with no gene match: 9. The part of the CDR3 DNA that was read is TGTGCCAGCAGTGATCCCCCGGCGGGGGGGCCAGAGACC. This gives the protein CASSDPPAGGPET. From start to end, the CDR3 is CASSDPPAGGPETQYF.

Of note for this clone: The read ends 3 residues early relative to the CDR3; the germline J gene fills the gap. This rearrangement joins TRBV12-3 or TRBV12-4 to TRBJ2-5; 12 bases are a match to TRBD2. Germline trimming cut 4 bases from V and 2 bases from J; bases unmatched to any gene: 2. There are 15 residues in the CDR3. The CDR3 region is CASSSLAGGQETQYF. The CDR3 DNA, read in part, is TGTGCCAGCAGTTCCCTAGCGGGGGGGCAAGAGACC.

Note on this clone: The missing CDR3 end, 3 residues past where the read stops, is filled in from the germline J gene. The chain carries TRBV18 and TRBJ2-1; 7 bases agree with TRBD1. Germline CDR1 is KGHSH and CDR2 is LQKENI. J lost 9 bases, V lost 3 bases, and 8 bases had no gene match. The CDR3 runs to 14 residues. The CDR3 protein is CASSPENRGTEQFF. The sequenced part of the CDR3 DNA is TGTGCCAGCTCACCGGAGAACAGGGGCACTGAG.

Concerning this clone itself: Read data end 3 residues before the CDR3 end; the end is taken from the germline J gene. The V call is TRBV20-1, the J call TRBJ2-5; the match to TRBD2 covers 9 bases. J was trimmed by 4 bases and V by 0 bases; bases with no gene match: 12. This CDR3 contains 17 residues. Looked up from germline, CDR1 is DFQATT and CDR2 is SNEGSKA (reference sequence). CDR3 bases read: TGCAGTGCTAGAGAGCTCGCGCGGGGGGGGCAGGGAGAGACC. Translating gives CSARELARGGQGET. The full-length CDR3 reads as CSARELARGGQGETQYF.

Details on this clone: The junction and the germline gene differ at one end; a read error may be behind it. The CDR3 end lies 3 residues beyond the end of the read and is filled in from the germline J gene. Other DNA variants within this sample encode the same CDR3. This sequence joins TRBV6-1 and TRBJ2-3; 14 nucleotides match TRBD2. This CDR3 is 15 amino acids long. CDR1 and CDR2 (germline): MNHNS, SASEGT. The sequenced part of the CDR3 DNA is TGTGCCAGTAGTGGGACTAGCGGGGGAACAGATACG. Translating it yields CASSGTSGGTDT. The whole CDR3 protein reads CASSGTSGGTDTQYF.

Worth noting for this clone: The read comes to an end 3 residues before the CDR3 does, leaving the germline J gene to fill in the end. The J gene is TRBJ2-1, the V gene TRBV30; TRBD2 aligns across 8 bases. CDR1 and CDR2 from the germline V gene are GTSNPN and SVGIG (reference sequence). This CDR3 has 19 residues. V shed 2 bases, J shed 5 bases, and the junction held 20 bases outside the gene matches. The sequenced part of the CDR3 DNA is TGTGCCTGGAGTCAAACCCCTACCGTAGCGGGACCGACCAACAATGAG. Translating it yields CAWSQTPTVAGPTNNE. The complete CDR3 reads CAWSQTPTVAGPTNNEQFF.

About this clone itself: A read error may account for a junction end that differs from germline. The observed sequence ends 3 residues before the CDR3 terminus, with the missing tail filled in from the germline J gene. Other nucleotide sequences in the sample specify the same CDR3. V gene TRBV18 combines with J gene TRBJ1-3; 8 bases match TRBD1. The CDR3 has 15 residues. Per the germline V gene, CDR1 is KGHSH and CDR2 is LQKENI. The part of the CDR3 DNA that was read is TGTGCCAGCTCACCGGGTCAGGGGGCAAGAAACACT. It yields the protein CASSPGQGARNT. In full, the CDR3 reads CASSPGQGARNTIYF.

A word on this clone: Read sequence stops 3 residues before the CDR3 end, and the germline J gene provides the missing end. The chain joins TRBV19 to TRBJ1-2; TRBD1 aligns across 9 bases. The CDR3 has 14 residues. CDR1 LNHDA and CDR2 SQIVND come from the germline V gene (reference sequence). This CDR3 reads CASSMGGQGYDYTF. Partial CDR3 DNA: TGTGCCAGTAGTATGGGGGGACAGGGCTACGAC.

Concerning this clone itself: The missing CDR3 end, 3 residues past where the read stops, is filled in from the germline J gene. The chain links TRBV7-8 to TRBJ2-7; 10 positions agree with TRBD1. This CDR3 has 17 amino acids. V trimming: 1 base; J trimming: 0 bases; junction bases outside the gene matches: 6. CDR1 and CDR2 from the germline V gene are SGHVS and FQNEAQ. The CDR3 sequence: CASSLDVGTGDSYEQYF. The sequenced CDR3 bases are TGTGCCAGCAGCTTAGACGTAGGGACAGGGGACTCCTACGAG.

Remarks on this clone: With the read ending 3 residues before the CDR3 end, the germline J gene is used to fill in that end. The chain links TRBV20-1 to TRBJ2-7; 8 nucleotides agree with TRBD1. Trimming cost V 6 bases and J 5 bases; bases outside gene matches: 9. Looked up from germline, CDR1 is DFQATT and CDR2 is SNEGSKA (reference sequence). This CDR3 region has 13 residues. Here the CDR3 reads CSAAGQGKHEQYF. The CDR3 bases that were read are TGCAGTGCCGCCGGACAGGGAAAGCACGAG.

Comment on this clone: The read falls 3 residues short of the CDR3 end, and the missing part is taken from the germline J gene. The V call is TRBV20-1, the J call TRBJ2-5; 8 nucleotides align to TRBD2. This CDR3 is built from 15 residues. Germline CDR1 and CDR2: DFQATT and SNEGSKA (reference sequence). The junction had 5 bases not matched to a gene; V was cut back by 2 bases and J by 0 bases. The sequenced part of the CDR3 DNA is TGCAGTGCTAGAAGGCGCGGGGGGCACCAAGAGACC. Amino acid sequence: CSARRRGGHQET. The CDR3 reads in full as CSARRRGGHQETQYF.